The 26 T cell receptor beta chains reported below all come from one sample, sequenced in a study of T cell changes during pregnancy in multiple sclerosis. TCRdb's copy holds only in-frame clones and misses some; the assay was immunoSEQ multiplex PCR. Counted here are approximately 60,000 clones, roughly 90% occurring once; the ten biggest clones make up around 2.5%. The input for sequencing was peripheral blood, taken in the first trimester of pregnancy. These receptors were obtained from a female donor with multiple sclerosis, enrolled in a pregnancy study.

The CDR3 DNA follows: TGTGCCAGCTCACCACCTGCGCCCGAGAAAGAAGCTTTCTTT. This sequence encodes CASSPPAPEKEAFF. The chain has TRBV18 and TRBJ1-1; D is undetermined. CDR3 length equals 14 residues. Germline CDR1 reads KGHSH; CDR2 reads LQKENI. Trimming took 0 bases from V and 8 from J, leaving 13 bases between them. The full variable domain, with the rest looked up from reference TRBV18 and TRBJ1-1, is NAGVMQNPRHLVRRRGQEARLRCSPMKGHSHVYWYRQLPEEGLKFMVYLQKENIIDESGMPKERFSAEFPKEGPSILRIQQVVRGDSAAYFCASSPPAPEKEAFFGQGTRLTVV.

The CDR3 sequence: CASTTGTYGYTF. DNA for the CDR3: TGTGCCAGCACCACAGGGACCTATGGCTACACCTTC. The V gene is TRBV7-2, the J gene TRBJ1-2, with D possibly being TRBD1 (6 bases). This CDR3 has 12 residues. V lost 7 bases and J lost 4, with 10 bases in between. Germline CDR1 SGHTA, CDR2 FQGNSA. The whole variable domain, filled in from reference TRBV7-2 and TRBJ1-2, reads GAGVSQSPSNKVTEKGKDVELRCDPISGHTALYWYRQSLGQGLEFLIYFQGNSAPDKSGLPSDRFSAERTGGSVSTLTIQRTQQEDSAVYLCASTTGTYGYTFGSGTRLTVV.

The chain combines TRBV27 with TRBJ1-2; the D is unclear. V gave up 0 bases and J gave up 0 bases, with 8 bases separating them. CDR1 and CDR2 (germline): MNHEY, SMNVEV (reference sequence). This CDR3 is 15 amino acids long. CDR3 nucleotide sequence: TGTGCCAGCAGTTTATCGGCTGTCTCTAACTATGGCTACACCTTC. Translated: CASSLSAVSNYGYTF.

V is TRBV6-6 and J is TRBJ2-2; TRBD2 is a possible D gene (6 bases). The CDR3 is 13 amino acids. The V gene's germline CDR1 is MNHNY and CDR2 SVGAGI (reference sequence). Trimming took 4 bases from V and 5 from J, leaving 8 bases between them. The CDR3 DNA sequence: TGTGCCAGCAGTTTCGGGACTACCGGGGAGCTGTTTTTT. It translates to CASSFGTTGELFF.

The rearrangement links TRBV27 to TRBJ2-7, with 7 bases that match TRBD2. This CDR3 spans 15 amino acids. The J segment lost 5 bases and the V segment lost 3 bases, leaving 10 bases of the junction unmatched. Germline CDR1 reads MNHEY; CDR2 reads SMNVEV (reference sequence). The CDR3: CASSFGGSIFNEQYF. DNA for the CDR3: TGTGCCAGCAGTTTCGGCGGGAGTATTTTTAACGAGCAGTACTTC.

The rearrangement links TRBV7-9 to TRBJ1-3; 7 nucleotides match TRBD1. The V gene end was trimmed by 6 bases and the J gene end by 2 bases; junction bases not matched to a gene: 10. This CDR3 has 16 residues. Looked up from germline, CDR1 is SEHNR and CDR2 is FQNEAQ (reference sequence). This chain's CDR3 is CASSATGIYTGNTIYF. DNA for the CDR3: TGTGCCAGCAGTGCGACAGGGATCTATACTGGAAACACCATATATTTT.

V usage is TRBV6-5 and J usage is TRBJ2-5, with 8 nucleotides matching TRBD1. Germline loops: CDR1 MNHEY, CDR2 SVGAGI. The trim removed 0 bases at V and 4 bases at J, leaving 4 bases unmatched. This CDR3 spans 15 amino acids. The CDR3 DNA sequence: TGTGCCAGCAGTTACTCGACAGGGGTTCCAGAGACCCAGTACTTC. Encoded protein: CASSYSTGVPETQYF.

The chain uses TRBV7-2 and TRBJ1-2; D is perhaps TRBD1 (5 bases). This CDR3 comprises 13 residues. The ends were cut back, 5 bases at V and 7 bases at J, with 14 bases in the middle. Germline values: CDR1 SGHTA, CDR2 FQGNSA. The CDR3 region has the DNA TGTGCCAGCAGCGACCCGGGGGAGGCTGGCTACACCTTC. Its protein product is CASSDPGEAGYTF.

This clone was seen once. The chain links TRBV29-1 to TRBJ2-4, with 8 bases matching TRBD2. Looked up from germline, CDR1 is SQVTM and CDR2 is ANQGSEA. CDR3 length: 16 amino acids. J was trimmed by 0 bases and V by 2 bases; bases with no gene match: 6. The CDR3 region has the DNA TGCAGCGTTGAAAGGGCTAGCGGGTTAGCCAAAAACATTCAGTACTTC. Its protein is CSVERASGLAKNIQYF.

The V and J genes are TRBV18 and TRBJ2-7, with TRBD2 matching over 10 bases. The CDR3 totals 15 residues. Germline CDR1 KGHSH, CDR2 LQKENI. Trimming cost V 3 bases and J 6 bases; bases outside gene matches: 8. The CDR3 DNA reads TGTGCCAGCTCACCTGAGAGCGGGAGGGCCGGCGAGCAGTACTTC. Protein: CASSPESGRAGEQYF.

The chain carries TRBV7-2 and TRBJ2-7; D gene uncertain. The length of the CDR3 is 16 residues. Trimming shortened V by 5 bases and J by 2 bases, and 19 bases separated the two germline ends. Germline V lookup: CDR1 SGHTA, CDR2 FQGNSA. CDR3 in DNA: TGTGCCAGCAGCCTTAGACACGATCATTACCCCTACGAGCAGTACTTC. This codes for CASSLRHDHYPYEQYF. The complete variable domain, with remaining parts taken from reference TRBV7-2 and TRBJ2-7, reads GAGVSQSPSNKVTEKGKDVELRCDPISGHTALYWYRQSLGQGLEFLIYFQGNSAPDKSGLPSDRFSAERTGGSVSTLTIQRTQQEDSAVYLCASSLRHDHYPYEQYFGPGTRLTVT.

The gene calls are TRBV2 and TRBJ2-1, with 12 bases identical to TRBD2. V trimming: 4 bases; J trimming: 9 bases; junction bases outside the gene matches: 4. Looked up from germline, CDR1 is SNHLY and CDR2 is FYNNEI. The CDR3 totals 14 residues. CDR3 DNA: TGTGCCAGCAGTGGACTAGCGGGAGAGGTTGAGCAGTTCTTC. Encoded protein: CASSGLAGEVEQFF.

This clone occurred once. J is TRBJ2-5 and V is TRBV7-9; the match to TRBD1 covers 7 bases. With 4 bases clipped from V and 1 base from J, the junction kept 3 bases outside the gene matches. This CDR3 is 14 amino acids long. Germline CDR1 and CDR2: SEHNR and FQNEAQ (reference sequence). For the CDR3, the DNA is TGTGCCAGCAGCTCGGGACAGCTCCAAGAGACCCAGTACTTC. As protein: CASSSGQLQETQYF.

V gene TRBV27 combines with J gene TRBJ2-3; the D gene is possibly TRBD2 (6 bases). The V gene's germline CDR1 is MNHEY and CDR2 SMNVEV (reference sequence). The CDR3 spans 15 residues. The V end was cut by 1 base, the J end by 2 bases, with 10 bases between. In DNA form, the CDR3 reads TGTGCCAGCAGTTTATACGGGAGAAACACAGATACGCAGTATTTT. The encoded protein is CASSLYGRNTDTQYF.

The chain joins TRBV29-1 to TRBJ2-3; TRBD2 agrees at 9 bases. The ends lost 6 bases at V and 0 bases at J; junction bases unmatched: 4. CDR1 and CDR2 (germline): SQVTM, ANQGSEA. This CDR3 is built from 14 residues. CDR3: CSVAGTSSTDTQYF. The CDR3, as DNA: TGCAGCGTGGCCGGGACTAGCAGCACAGATACGCAGTATTTT.

This clone was found once. The gene calls are TRBV7-2 and TRBJ2-1; 8 nucleotides align to TRBD2. The CDR3 covers 15 residues. Germline V CDR1 and CDR2: SGHTA, FQGNSA. Trimming removed 4 bases from V and 5 bases from J; junction bases left unmatched: 7. DNA for the CDR3: TGTGCCAGCAGCTGGGGACTAGGTGTGAACAATGAGCAGTTCTTC. Amino acids: CASSWGLGVNNEQFF.

The V call is TRBV27, the J call TRBJ1-2, with 7 bases that match TRBD1. The V gene end was trimmed by 0 bases and the J gene end by 4 bases; junction bases not matched to a gene: 2. The CDR3 covers 14 residues. Germline V gene data show CDR1 as MNHEY and CDR2 as SMNVEV (reference sequence). CDR3: CASSLSGGGYGYTF. DNA for the CDR3: TGTGCCAGCAGTTTATCAGGGGGCGGCTATGGCTACACCTTC.

This sequence joins TRBV29-1 and TRBJ2-2; D is ambiguous. Trimming stripped 0 bases from V and 3 bases from J, with 5 bases between. CDR1 is SQVTM, CDR2 ANQGSEA, per germline. CDR3 length equals 13 residues. CDR3 residues: CSVEEPDTGELFF. The CDR3 DNA reads as TGCAGCGTTGAAGAGCCGGACACCGGGGAGCTGTTTTTT.

The V gene is TRBV7-2, the J gene TRBJ2-7, with 10 nucleotides matching TRBD1. J lost 1 base, V lost 3 bases, and 6 bases had no gene match. There are 16 residues in the CDR3. Germline V gene data show CDR1 as SGHTA and CDR2 as FQGNSA. The CDR3 is CASSFTGGQGSYEQYF. The CDR3 DNA reads as TGTGCCAGCAGCTTTACGGGGGGACAGGGGTCCTACGAGCAGTACTTC.

This clone was recorded only once. The rearrangement links TRBV5-1 to TRBJ2-7; 7 bases match TRBD1. Germline-derived CDR1 and CDR2 are SGHRS and YFSETQ. This CDR3 region has 15 residues. V lost 4 bases and J lost 6; bases outside the gene matches: 13. This CDR3 is CASSPRQGRKGEQYF. The CDR3 DNA follows: TGCGCCAGCAGCCCACGACAGGGTAGAAAGGGCGAGCAGTACTTC.

V and J are TRBV6-5 and TRBJ2-7; possibly TRBD2 for D (6 bases). The V gene lost 7 bases and the J gene lost 3 bases, with 16 bases spanning the gap. Germline loops: CDR1 MNHEY, CDR2 SVGAGI. The CDR3 runs to 14 residues. CDR3 bases: TGTGCCAGCAAAAACTGGCAGGGAGGCTACGAGCAGTACTTC. Translating it yields CASKNWQGGYEQYF.

This chain uses TRBV4-3 with TRBJ1-3; D is possibly TRBD1 (6 bases). This CDR3 is built from 17 residues. The V and J ends lost 0 bases and 4 bases respectively, with 16 bases between them. Germline V gives CDR1 LGHNA, CDR2 YSLEER. CDR3 sequence reads: CASSQDRDISLGNTIYF. CDR3 bases: TGCGCCAGCAGCCAAGATCGGGACATAAGCCTCGGAAACACCATATATTTT.

The chain joins TRBV7-9 to TRBJ1-4; D is uncertain. The V gene's germline CDR1 is SEHNR and CDR2 FQNEAQ (reference sequence). This CDR3 has 14 amino acids. Trimming left V 7 bases short and J 4 bases short, with 13 bases between. The CDR3 is CASTDGGLNEKLFF. In DNA, the CDR3 is TGTGCCAGCACCGATGGAGGGCTTAATGAAAAACTGTTTTTT.

The V gene is TRBV5-5, the J gene TRBJ1-3; D call uncertain. This CDR3 is built from 14 residues. CDR1 is SGHKS and CDR2 is YYEKEE in the germline V gene (reference sequence). The V and J ends lost 4 bases and 0 bases respectively, with 8 bases between them. The CDR3 here is CASSRESSGNTIYF. DNA of the CDR3: TGTGCCAGCAGCCGAGAGAGCTCTGGAAACACCATATATTTT.

V is TRBV5-5 and J is TRBJ2-2; TRBD2 matches at 10 bases. Germline values: CDR1 SGHKS, CDR2 YYEKEE (reference sequence). The CDR3 is 19 amino acids. The trim removed 3 bases at V and 0 bases at J, leaving 11 bases unmatched. CDR3 protein: CASSSIGSGLAANTGELFF. For the CDR3, the DNA is TGTGCCAGCAGCTCGATTGGTTCTGGACTAGCGGCGAACACCGGGGAGCTGTTTTTT.

About this clone: Other DNA sequences in this specimen translate into the identical CDR3. The gene calls are TRBV27 and TRBJ2-1; D is ambiguous. Looked up from germline, CDR1 is MNHEY and CDR2 is SMNVEV (reference sequence). Trimming shortened V by 5 bases and J by 3 bases, and 2 bases separated the two germline ends. The CDR3 contains 11 residues. The CDR3 coding sequence is TGTGCCAGCAGTCACTACAATGAGCAGTTCTTC. It yields the protein CASSHYNEQFF.